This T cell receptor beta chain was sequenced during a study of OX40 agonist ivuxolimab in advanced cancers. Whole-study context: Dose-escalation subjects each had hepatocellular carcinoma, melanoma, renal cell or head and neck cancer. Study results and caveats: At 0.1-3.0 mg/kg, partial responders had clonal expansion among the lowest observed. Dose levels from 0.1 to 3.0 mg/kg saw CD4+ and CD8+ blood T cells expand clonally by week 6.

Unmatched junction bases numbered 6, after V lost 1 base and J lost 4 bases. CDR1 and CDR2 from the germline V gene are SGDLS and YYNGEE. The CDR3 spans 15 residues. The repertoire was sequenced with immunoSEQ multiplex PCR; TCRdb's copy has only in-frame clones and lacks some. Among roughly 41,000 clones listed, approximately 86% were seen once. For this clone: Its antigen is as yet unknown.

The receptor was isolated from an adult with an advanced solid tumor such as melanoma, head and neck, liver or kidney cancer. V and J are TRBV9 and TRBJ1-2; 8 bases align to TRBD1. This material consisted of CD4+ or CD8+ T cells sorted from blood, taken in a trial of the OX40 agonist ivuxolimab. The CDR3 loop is CASSVRTGGTYGYTF. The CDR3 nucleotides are TGTGCCAGCAGCGTAAGAACAGGGGGAACCTATGGCTACACCTTC.